This T cell receptor beta chain originates from a study of blood T cell repertoires in COVID-19. The wider study: Some COVID-19 samples were acute and others convalescent; all came from the United States, Italy and Spain.

As originally analysed: Reference gene primers were amplified, and this amplification served to estimate nucleated cell counts. The assay was immunoSEQ multiplex PCR, and TCRdb's table has in-frame clones only and misses some. The V and J calls and clone size come from that table; D and trimming were worked out from the DNA. The repertoire holds some 350,000 clones, with 89% as singletons. In germline, CDR1 is SNHLY, CDR2 FYNNEI. V trimming: 5 bases; J trimming: 5 bases; junction bases outside the gene matches: 3. This CDR3 is 15 amino acids long. J is TRBJ2-2 and V is TRBV2; 12 bases agree with TRBD2. The specimen sequenced was peripheral blood. The clonotype originates from a woman aged 30 to 39 with COVID-19, enrolled during active disease. CDR3 in amino acids: CASSRGLAGTGELFF. The CDR3 coding sequence is TGTGCCAGCAGTCGCGGACTAGCGGGGACCGGGGAGCTGTTTTTT.